This entry features one TCR beta chain sequence. Original handling: Quantification of nucleated cells was approximated via reference gene primer amplification. TCRdb's table, derived via immunoSEQ multiplex PCR, lists solely in-frame clones and lacks some. The V and J calls and the clone size are those of that table, but D and trimming were determined from the DNA. The sample shows around 150,000 clones, roughly 83% of them seen only once. Trimming shortened V by 8 bases and J by 1 base, and 11 bases separated the two germline ends. The CDR3 sequence is 13 residues long. This record comes from a study of blood T cell repertoires in COVID-19. Study-level background: The origin of the acute and convalescent COVID-19 samples was the United States, Italy and Spain. T cells, B-cell-depleted T cells, or PBMCs provided the cDNA or gDNA that served as material.

The V and J genes are TRBV12-3 or TRBV12-4 and TRBJ1-1; D uncertain. This TCR was recovered from a woman of 80 years or more with active or convalescent COVID-19. Sequencing input: peripheral blood. The CDR3 sequence is CASAKTANTEAFF. As DNA, the CDR3 is TGTGCCAGCGCCAAAACAGCGAACACTGAAGCTTTCTTT.